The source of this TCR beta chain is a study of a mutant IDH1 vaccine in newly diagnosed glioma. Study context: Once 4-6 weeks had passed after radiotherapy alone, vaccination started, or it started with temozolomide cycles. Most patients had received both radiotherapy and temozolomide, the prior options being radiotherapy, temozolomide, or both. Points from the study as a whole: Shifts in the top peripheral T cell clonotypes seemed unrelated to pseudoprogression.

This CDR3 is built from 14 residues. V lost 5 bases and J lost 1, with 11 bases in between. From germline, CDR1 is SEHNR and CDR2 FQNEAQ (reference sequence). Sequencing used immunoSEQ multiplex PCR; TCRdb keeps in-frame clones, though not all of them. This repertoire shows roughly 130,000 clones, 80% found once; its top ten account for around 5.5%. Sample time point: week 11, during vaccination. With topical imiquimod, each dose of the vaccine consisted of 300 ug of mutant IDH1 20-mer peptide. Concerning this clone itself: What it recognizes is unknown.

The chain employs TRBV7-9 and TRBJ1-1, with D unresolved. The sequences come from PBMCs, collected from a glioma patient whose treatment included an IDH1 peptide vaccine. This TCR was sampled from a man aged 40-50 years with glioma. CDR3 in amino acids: CASSRGRANTEAFF. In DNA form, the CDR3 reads TGTGCCAGCAGCCGCGGACGGGCGAACACTGAAGCTTTCTTT.